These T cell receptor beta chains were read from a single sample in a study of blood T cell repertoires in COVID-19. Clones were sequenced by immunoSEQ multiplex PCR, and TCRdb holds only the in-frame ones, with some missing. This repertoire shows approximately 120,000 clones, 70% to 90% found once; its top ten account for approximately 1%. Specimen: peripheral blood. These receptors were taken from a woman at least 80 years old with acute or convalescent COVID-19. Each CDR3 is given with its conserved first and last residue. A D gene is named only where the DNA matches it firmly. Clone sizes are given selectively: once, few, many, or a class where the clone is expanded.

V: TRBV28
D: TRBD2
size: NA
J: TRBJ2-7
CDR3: CASSPSQTSGRALSYEQYF
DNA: TGTGCCAGCAGTCCCTCTCAGACTAGCGGGAGGGCCCTCTCCTACGAGCAGTACTTC

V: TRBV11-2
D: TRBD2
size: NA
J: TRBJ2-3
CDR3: CASSKAGGTDTQYF
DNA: TGTGCCAGCTCCAAAGCGGGGGGCACAGATACGCAGTATTTT

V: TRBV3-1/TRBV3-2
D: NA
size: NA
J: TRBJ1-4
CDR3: CASSQRGATNEKLFF
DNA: TGTGCCAGCAGCCAGCGCGGAGCAACTAATGAAAAACTGTTTTTT

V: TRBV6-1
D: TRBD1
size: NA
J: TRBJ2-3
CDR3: CASSAWTGSLGDTQYF
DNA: TGTGCCAGCAGTGCCTGGACAGGGTCTCTAGGAGATACGCAGTATTTT

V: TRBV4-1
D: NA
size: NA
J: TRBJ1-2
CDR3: CASSQEGTPYGYTF
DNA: TGCGCCAGCAGCCAAGAAGGGACTCCTTATGGCTACACCTTC

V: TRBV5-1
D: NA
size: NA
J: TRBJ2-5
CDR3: CASSLTGETQYF
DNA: TGCGCCAGCAGCTTGACAGGAGAGACCCAGTACTTC

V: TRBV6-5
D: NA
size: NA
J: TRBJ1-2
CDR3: CASTGDRVDYTF
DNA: TGTGCCAGTACGGGGGATCGTGTGGACTACACCTTC

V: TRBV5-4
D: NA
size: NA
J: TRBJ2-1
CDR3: CASSLEVRYNEQFF
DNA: TGTGCCAGCAGCTTGGAAGTTAGATACAATGAGCAGTTCTTC

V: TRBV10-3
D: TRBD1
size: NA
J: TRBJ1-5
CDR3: CAISEGGGEQPQHF
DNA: TGTGCCATCAGTGAAGGAGGGGGCGAACAGCCCCAGCATTTT

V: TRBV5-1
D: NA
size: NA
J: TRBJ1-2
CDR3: CASSLDSRYGYTF
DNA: TGCGCCAGCAGCTTGGACTCACGATATGGCTACACCTTC

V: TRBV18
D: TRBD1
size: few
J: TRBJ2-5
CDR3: CASSPRQGARETQYF
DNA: TGTGCCAGCTCACCACGGCAGGGGGCGAGGGAGACCCAGTACTTC

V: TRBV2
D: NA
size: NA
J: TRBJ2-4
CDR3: CASRGTQGKNIQYF
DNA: TGTGCCAGCAGGGGGACACAGGGCAAAAACATTCAGTACTTC

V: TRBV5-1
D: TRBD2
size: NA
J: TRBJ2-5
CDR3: CASSFPPAGTGGRQETQYF
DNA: TGCGCCAGCAGCTTTCCTCCAGCGGGGACTGGGGGGAGGCAAGAGACCCAGTACTTC

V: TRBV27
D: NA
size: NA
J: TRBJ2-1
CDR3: CASSFLGSYGEQFF
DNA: TGTGCCAGCAGTTTCTTGGGGAGTTATGGTGAGCAGTTCTTC

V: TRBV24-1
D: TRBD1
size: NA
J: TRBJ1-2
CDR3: CATSNRGRGGGYTF
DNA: TGTGCCACCAGCAACAGGGGCAGAGGAGGTGGCTACACCTTC

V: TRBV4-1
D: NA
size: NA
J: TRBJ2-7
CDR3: CASRLETVFPYEQYF
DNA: TGCGCCAGCAGGCTAGAGACAGTATTCCCCTACGAGCAGTACTTC

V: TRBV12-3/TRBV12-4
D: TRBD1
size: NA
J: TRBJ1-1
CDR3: CASSRTGDTEAFF
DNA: TGTGCCAGCAGTCGGACAGGGGACACTGAAGCTTTCTTT

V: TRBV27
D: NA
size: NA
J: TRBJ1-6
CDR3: CASSLWGQGNSPLHF
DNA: TGTGCCAGCAGTTTATGGGGGCAGGGTAATTCACCCCTCCACTTT

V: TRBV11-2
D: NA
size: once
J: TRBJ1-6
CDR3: CASSLVGGGRNSPLHF
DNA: TGTGCCAGCAGCTTAGTAGGGGGAGGGAGGAATTCACCCCTCCACTTT

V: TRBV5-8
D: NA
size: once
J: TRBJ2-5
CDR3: CASSLVGSWGPGRKTQYF
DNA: TGTGCCAGCAGCTTGGTGGGGAGTTGGGGGCCCGGAAGGAAGACCCAGTACTTC

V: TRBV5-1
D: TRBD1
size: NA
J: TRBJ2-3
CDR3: CASSTPDRGVGTDTQYF
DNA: TGCGCCAGCAGCACCCCCGACAGGGGAGTTGGAACAGATACGCAGTATTTT

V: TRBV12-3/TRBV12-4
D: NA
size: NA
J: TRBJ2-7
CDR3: CASSLTAGSEQYF
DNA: TGTGCCAGCAGTTTAACCGCAGGGTCAGAGCAGTACTTC

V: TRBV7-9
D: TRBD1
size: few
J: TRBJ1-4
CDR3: CASSPRGQLGNEKLFF
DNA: TGTGCCAGCAGCCCACGGGGACAGCTTGGTAATGAAAAACTGTTTTTT

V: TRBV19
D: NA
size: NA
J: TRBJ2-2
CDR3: CASSIRRQAGELFF
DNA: TGTGCCAGTAGTATAAGGCGACAGGCCGGGGAGCTGTTTTTT

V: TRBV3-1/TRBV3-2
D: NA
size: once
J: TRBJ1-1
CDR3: CASSRVLGANTEAFF
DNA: TGTGCCAGCAGCCGAGTGTTGGGGGCGAACACTGAAGCTTTCTTT

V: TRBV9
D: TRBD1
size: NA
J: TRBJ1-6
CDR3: CASSAYSGGTLHF
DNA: TGTGCCAGCAGCGCTTATTCAGGGGGGACCCTCCACTTT

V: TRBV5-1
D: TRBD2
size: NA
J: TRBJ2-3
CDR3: CASSPGLSLAGEVDTQYF
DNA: TGCGCCAGCAGCCCCGGACTGTCGTTAGCGGGAGAGGTAGATACGCAGTATTTT

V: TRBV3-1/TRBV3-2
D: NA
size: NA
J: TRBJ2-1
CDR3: CASSQDQRGGNNEQFF
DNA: TGTGCCAGCAGCCAAGATCAGAGGGGGGGGAACAATGAGCAGTTCTTC

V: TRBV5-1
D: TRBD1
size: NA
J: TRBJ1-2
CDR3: CASKWGTGGNYGYTF
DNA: TGCGCCAGCAAATGGGGAACAGGGGGTAACTATGGCTACACCTTC

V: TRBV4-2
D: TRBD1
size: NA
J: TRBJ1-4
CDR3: CASSQAGQGGEKLFF
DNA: TGTGCCAGCAGCCAGGCGGGACAGGGGGGTGAAAAACTGTTTTTT

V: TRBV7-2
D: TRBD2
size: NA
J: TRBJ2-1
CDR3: CASSRTSGFDEQFF
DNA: TGTGCCAGCAGCCGGACTAGCGGTTTCGATGAGCAGTTCTTC

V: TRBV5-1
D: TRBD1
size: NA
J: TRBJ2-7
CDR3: CASSTGQGLYEQYF
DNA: TGCGCCAGCAGCACGGGACAGGGTCTATACGAGCAGTACTTC

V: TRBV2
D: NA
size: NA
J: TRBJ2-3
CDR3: CASNLGAQGGTDTQYF
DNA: TGTGCCAGCAATCTAGGGGCACAGGGCGGCACAGATACGCAGTATTTT

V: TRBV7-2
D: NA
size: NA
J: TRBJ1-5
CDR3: CASSLAYGSNQPQHF
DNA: TGTGCCAGCAGCTTAGCGTACGGTTCCAATCAGCCCCAGCATTTT

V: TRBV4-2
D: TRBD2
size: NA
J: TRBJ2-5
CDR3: CASSERSSGGAGETQYF
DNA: TGTGCCAGCAGCGAGAGGTCTAGCGGGGGGGCCGGGGAGACCCAGTACTTC

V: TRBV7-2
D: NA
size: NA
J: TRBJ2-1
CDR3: CASRYRQAGEQFF
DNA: TGTGCCAGCAGATATAGACAGGCAGGGGAGCAGTTCTTC

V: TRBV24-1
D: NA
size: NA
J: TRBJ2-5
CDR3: CATSDSGSSPQETQYF
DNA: TGTGCCACCAGTGATTCAGGATCCTCCCCCCAAGAGACCCAGTACTTC

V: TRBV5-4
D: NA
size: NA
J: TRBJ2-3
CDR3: CASSLSGTDTQYF
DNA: TGTGCCAGCAGCTTGTCGGGCACAGATACGCAGTATTTT

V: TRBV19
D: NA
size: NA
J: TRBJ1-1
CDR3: CASSIYRVNTEAFF
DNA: TGTGCCAGTAGTATCTACAGGGTGAACACTGAAGCTTTCTTT

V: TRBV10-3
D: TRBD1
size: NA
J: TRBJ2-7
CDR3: CAISERGRASYEQYF
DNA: TGTGCCATCAGTGAGAGGGGGCGAGCGTCCTACGAGCAGTACTTC

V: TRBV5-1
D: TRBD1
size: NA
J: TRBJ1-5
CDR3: CASSLTGQGDQPQHF
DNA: TGCGCCAGCAGCTTGACGGGACAGGGAGATCAGCCCCAGCATTTT

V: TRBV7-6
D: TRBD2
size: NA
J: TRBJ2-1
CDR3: CASSGLGLASYNEQFF
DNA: TGTGCCAGCAGCGGTTTGGGACTAGCCTCCTACAATGAGCAGTTCTTC

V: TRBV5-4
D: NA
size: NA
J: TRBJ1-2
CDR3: CASSSGLEYGYTF
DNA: TGTGCCAGCAGCTCTGGACTGGAGTATGGCTACACCTTC

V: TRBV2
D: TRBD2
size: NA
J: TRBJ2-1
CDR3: CASRAAGGAYNEQFF
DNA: TGTGCCAGCAGAGCCGCGGGGGGGGCCTACAATGAGCAGTTCTTC

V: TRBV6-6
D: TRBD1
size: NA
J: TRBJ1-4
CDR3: CASRQGGEKLFF
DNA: TGTGCCAGCAGACAGGGGGGTGAAAAACTGTTTTTT

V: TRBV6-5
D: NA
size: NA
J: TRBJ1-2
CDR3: CASTPTLQGFYGYTF
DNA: TGTGCCAGCACCCCAACTCTACAGGGTTTTTATGGCTACACCTTC

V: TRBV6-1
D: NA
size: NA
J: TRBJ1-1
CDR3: CASSEADSRTEAFF
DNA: TGTGCCAGCAGTGAAGCAGACAGTAGGACTGAAGCTTTCTTT

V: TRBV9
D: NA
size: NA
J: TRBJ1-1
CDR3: CASSVAPQVNTEAFF
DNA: TGTGCCAGCAGCGTAGCCCCACAGGTGAACACTGAAGCTTTCTTT

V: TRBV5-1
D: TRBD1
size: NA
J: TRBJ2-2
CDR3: CASSPTGAQNTGELFF
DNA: TGCGCCAGCAGCCCCACAGGGGCCCAGAACACCGGGGAGCTGTTTTTT